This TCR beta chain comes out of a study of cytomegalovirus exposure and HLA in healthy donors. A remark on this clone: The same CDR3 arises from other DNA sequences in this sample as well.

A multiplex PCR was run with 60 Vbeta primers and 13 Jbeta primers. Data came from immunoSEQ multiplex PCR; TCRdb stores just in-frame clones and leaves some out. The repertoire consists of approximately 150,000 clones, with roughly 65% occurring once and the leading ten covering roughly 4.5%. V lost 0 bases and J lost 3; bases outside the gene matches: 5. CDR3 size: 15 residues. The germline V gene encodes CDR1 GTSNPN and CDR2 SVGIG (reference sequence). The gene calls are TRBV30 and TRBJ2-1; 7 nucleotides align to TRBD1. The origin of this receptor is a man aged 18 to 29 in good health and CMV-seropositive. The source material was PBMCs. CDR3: CAWSVRQGVYNEQFF. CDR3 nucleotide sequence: TGTGCCTGGAGTGTAAGGCAGGGGGTCTACAATGAGCAGTTCTTC. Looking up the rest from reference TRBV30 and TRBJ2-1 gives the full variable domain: SQTIHQWPATLVQPVGSPLSLECTVEGTSNPNLYWYRQAAGRGLQLLFYSVGIGQISSEVPQNLSASRPQDRQFILSSKKLLLSDSGFYLCAWSVRQGVYNEQFFGPGTRLTVL.